These 10 T cell receptor beta chains share one sample of origin, sequenced in a study of CD8+CD57+ T cells in acquired aplastic anemia. For sequencing, patients were chosen who had shown expansion of CD8+CD57+ cells by flow cytometry. Genomic DNA templated the TCR beta VDJ and CDR3 profiling. From the reads, TCRdb called clonotypes with MiXCR, one entry per CDR3 protein. The table has 200,000 or so distinct CDR3 sequences, roughly 45% seen once. Input material: sorted CD4+, CD8+, or CD8+CD57+ T cells (not recorded which) from PBMCs. The receptors were gathered from a human donor with aplastic anemia.

The gene calls are TRBV12-3 or TRBV12-4 and TRBJ1-5, with D possibly matching TRBD1 (5 bases). The CDR3 has 15 residues. Trimming removed 6 bases at V and 1 base at J, with 13 bases between. CDR3 in DNA: TGTGCCAGCAGCGAGGGACGGGGAAGCAATCAGCCCCAGCATTTT. Translated: CASSEGRGSNQPQHF.

This clonotype has ten or more counts. This rearrangement joins TRBV12-3 or TRBV12-4 to TRBJ2-2; D is possibly TRBD1 (5 bases). The CDR3 sequence is 15 residues long. Trimming took off 1 base at V and 2 bases at J, with 8 bases between the two ends. CDR3 nucleotide sequence: TGTGCCAGCAGTTTAGACCAGGGTAACACCGGGGAGCTGTTTTTT. This codes for CASSLDQGNTGELFF.

In this sample, this clonotype turned up many times. The V gene is TRBV5-1, the J gene TRBJ2-1; 7 bases line up with TRBD1. With 0 bases clipped from V and 5 bases from J, the junction kept 5 bases outside the gene matches. The CDR3 length is 15 residues. Germline CDR1 and CDR2: SGHRS and YFSETQ. CDR3 sequence: CASSLGHTGDNEQFF. CDR3 bases: TGCGCCAGCAGCTTGGGACACACAGGGGACAATGAGCAGTTCTTC.

This clonotype was seen many times. The V gene is TRBV15, the J gene TRBJ2-6; 11 positions match TRBD1. There are 20 residues in the CDR3. Per the germline V gene, CDR1 is LNHNV and CDR2 is YYDKDF (reference sequence). J gave up 0 bases and V 2 bases, and 9 bases lay outside the gene matches. The CDR3 is CATSRRTPGQGGSGANVLTF. The CDR3 coding sequence is TGTGCCACCAGCAGACGCACTCCGGGACAGGGGGGCTCTGGGGCCAACGTCCTGACTTTC.

This clonotype was counted a single time. CDR3 region: CAISGTGDQYF. In DNA, the CDR3 is TGTGCCATCTCCGGGACAGGGGATCAGTACTTC. V is TRBV10-3 and J is TRBJ2-7; 10 nucleotides align to TRBD1. The V gene's germline CDR1 is ENHRY and CDR2 SYGVKD. V was pared by 8 bases and J by 10 bases, with 5 bases of the junction left unmatched. The CDR3 consists of 11 residues.

This clonotype was detected many times. This sequence joins TRBV11-2 and TRBJ2-7, with D unclear. V lost 0 bases to trimming and J lost 1 base, with 10 bases between them. CDR1 and CDR2 (germline): SGHAT, FQNNGV. This CDR3 contains 15 residues. CDR3 residues: CASSLDLGMSYEQYF. The CDR3 DNA follows: TGTGCCAGCAGCTTAGATCTGGGGATGTCCTACGAGCAGTACTTC.

In its sample, this clonotype was seen many times. The rearrangement uses TRBV20-1 and TRBJ1-1, with no clear D. V lost 5 bases to trimming and J lost 5 bases, with 18 bases between them. The CDR3 contains 14 residues. Germline V gene sequence: CDR1 DFQATT, CDR2 SNEGSKA (reference sequence). The CDR3 is CSAAALRERTEAFF. The CDR3, as DNA: TGCAGTGCTGCCGCCCTCCGGGAGCGGACTGAAGCTTTCTTT.

The chain uses TRBV7-9 and TRBJ2-7, with D perhaps TRBD1 (5 bases). CDR3 length: 14 amino acids. The germline V gene encodes CDR1 SEHNR and CDR2 FQNEAQ (reference sequence). V was trimmed by 8 bases and J by 6 bases, leaving 20 bases between them. The CDR3 reads CASCALDTRAEQYF. The CDR3 DNA is TGTGCCAGCTGCGCCCTGGACACCCGGGCCGAGCAGTACTTC. The full variable domain, its missing parts supplied by reference TRBV7-9 and TRBJ2-7, is DTGVSQNPRHKITKRGQNVTFRCDPISEHNRLYWYRQTLGQGPEFLTYFQNEAQLEKSRLLSDRFSAERPKGSFSTLEIQRTEQGDSAMYLCASCALDTRAEQYFGPGTRLTVT.

The chain combines TRBV19 with TRBJ2-5; D assignment may be TRBD1 or TRBD2 (5 bases each). V lost 6 bases, J lost 5 bases, and 28 bases lay in between. The CDR3 spans 18 residues. Looked up from germline, CDR1 is LNHDA and CDR2 is SQIVND (reference sequence). The CDR3 DNA reads as TGTGCCAGTAGGCAGGGCCCTGCTAGCAGGCCCGCCGAGGAGACCCAGTACTTC. This gives the protein CASRQGPASRPAEETQYF.

The CDR3 sequence: CASRSPGPLNEKLFF. In nucleotides, the CDR3 is TGTGCCAGCAGGTCTCCGGGACCTTTGAATGAAAAACTGTTTTTT. The chain links TRBV2 to TRBJ1-4; D may be TRBD1 (5 bases). The CDR3 length is 15 residues. Per the germline V gene, CDR1 is SNHLY and CDR2 is FYNNEI. V lost 6 bases and J lost 5, with 16 bases in between.